The 30 T cell receptor beta chains below all came from one sample that was sequenced in a study of a mutant IDH1 vaccine in newly diagnosed glioma. The antigens of these receptors remain unknown. Data came from immunoSEQ multiplex PCR; TCRdb stores just in-frame clones and leaves some out. Of roughly 43,000 clones listed, roughly 80% are singletons. Regarding time point: week 23, last vaccination. All doses held 300 ug of mutant IDH1 20-mer peptide, with topical imiquimod. This sample comprised PBMCs, obtained from a glioma patient whose treatment included an IDH1 peptide vaccine. Receptors originate from a man aged 50 to 59 with glioma.

V is TRBV4-1 and J is TRBJ1-2, with D perhaps matching TRBD1 (5 bases). Germline CDR1 and CDR2: MGHRA and YSYEKL. The CDR3 length is 14 residues. Trimming took off 0 bases at V and 7 bases at J, with 12 bases between the two ends. Written as DNA, the CDR3 is TGCGCCAGCAGCCAAGATCGAGGGGCTGCTGGCTACACCTTC. Its protein is CASSQDRGAAGYTF.

DNA of the CDR3: TGTGCCAGCAGTTTGCATGAGTCGACCTACGAGCAGTACTTC. Amino acid sequence: CASSLHESTYEQYF. The rearrangement uses TRBV28 and TRBJ2-7; unclear D gene. Trimming pared 3 bases from V and 2 bases from J, leaving 11 bases between. Germline V gives CDR1 MDHEN, CDR2 SYDVKM. This CDR3 is 14 amino acids long.

The V call is TRBV5-1, the J call TRBJ2-1, with 15 bases aligning to TRBD2. In germline, CDR1 is SGHRS, CDR2 YFSETQ. CDR3 length: 18 residues. V shed 3 bases and J 10 bases; nucleotides not matched to a gene: 14. For the CDR3, the DNA is TGCGCCAGCAGCTCCCCGGGACTAGCGGGGGGATTACAAAGGGAGCAGTTCTTC. Translation gives CASSSPGLAGGLQREQFF.

The chain is built from TRBV2 and TRBJ1-3, with no clear D. The germline V and J ends were trimmed by 3 bases and 1 base, with 7 bases remaining between them. CDR1 and CDR2 from the germline V gene are SNHLY and FYNNEI. CDR3 length equals 14 residues. CDR3 region: CASSDYRSGNTIYF. Written as DNA, the CDR3 is TGTGCCAGCAGTGACTACAGATCTGGAAACACCATATATTTT.

The chain is built from TRBV7-9 and TRBJ2-2; D is possibly TRBD1 (5 bases). This CDR3 has 13 residues. Germline V gives CDR1 SEHNR, CDR2 FQNEAQ (reference sequence). V lost 4 bases, J lost 7 bases, and 10 bases lay in between. CDR3: CASSSGHSGELFF. DNA for the CDR3: TGTGCCAGCAGCTCAGGACATAGCGGGGAGCTGTTTTTT.

The chain has TRBV5-4 and TRBJ1-2, with 7 bases aligning to TRBD1. Per germline, CDR1 SGHNT and CDR2 YYREEE (reference sequence). This CDR3 region has 12 residues. Germline trimming cut 3 bases from V and 9 bases from J; bases unmatched to any gene: 5. CDR3: CASSWQGDSYTF. Written as DNA, the CDR3 is TGTGCCAGCAGCTGGCAGGGGGATAGCTACACCTTC. Full variable domain (remainder filled in from reference TRBV5-4 and TRBJ1-2): ETGVTQSPTHLIKTRGQQVTLRCSSQSGHNTVSWYQQALGQGPQFIFQYYREEENGRGNFPPRFSGLQFPNYSSELNVNALELDDSALYLCASSWQGDSYTFGSGTRLTVV.

The table lists this clone with a few counts. This chain uses TRBV4-1 with TRBJ1-1; D is ambiguous. Per the germline V gene, CDR1 is MGHRA and CDR2 is YSYEKL. The ends were cut back, 4 bases at V and 0 bases at J, with 6 bases in the middle. This CDR3 is built from 13 residues. The CDR3: CASSLGMNTEAFF. The CDR3 region has the DNA TGCGCCAGCAGCCTAGGCATGAACACTGAAGCTTTCTTT.

This chain joins TRBV5-1 and TRBJ1-1; tentative D call: TRBD1 (6 bases). Germline loops: CDR1 SGHRS, CDR2 YFSETQ. This CDR3 comprises 13 residues. Trimming took off 5 bases at V and 6 bases at J, with 14 bases between the two ends. The CDR3 sequence is CASRSPGEAEAFF. CDR3 sequence (DNA): TGCGCCAGCAGAAGCCCAGGGGAGGCTGAAGCTTTCTTT.

CDR3 in amino acids: CASSQDQRQPQHF. Here the CDR3 DNA reads TGTGCCAGCAGCCAAGATCAGCGTCAGCCCCAGCATTTT. This sequence joins TRBV4-2 and TRBJ1-5; D gene uncertain. Germline CDR1 is LGHNA and CDR2 is YNFKEQ. V gave up 0 bases and J gave up 6 bases, with 6 bases separating them. The CDR3 extends over 13 amino acids.

This chain joins TRBV5-6 and TRBJ2-5; the D call may be TRBD1 or TRBD2 (6 bases each). Trimming cost V 6 bases and J 3 bases, with 18 bases left between them. Germline CDR1 and CDR2: SGHDT and YYEEEE. This CDR3 is 15 amino acids long. The CDR3 DNA reads TGTGCCAGCAACCCCGTCGGTAGGGGGGAAGAGACCCAGTACTTC. It encodes CASNPVGRGEETQYF.

The J gene is TRBJ2-1, the V gene TRBV18; D is perhaps TRBD2 (6 bases). Germline V gene data show CDR1 as KGHSH and CDR2 as LQKENI. V was shortened by 2 bases and J by 10 bases, with 24 bases between the two germline ends. The CDR3 contains 17 residues. CDR3 sequence (DNA): TGTGCCAGCTCACCATCTCCCGGGACTGCCCTTTTTAGGGAGCAGTTCTTC. The encoded protein is CASSPSPGTALFREQFF.

In this sample, this clone turned up a few times. The chain is built from TRBV6-4 and TRBJ1-4; D gene unclear. CDR3 length equals 12 residues. Trimming removed 8 bases at V and 3 bases at J, with 7 bases between. Germline assignment: CDR1 MRHNA and CDR2 SNTAGT. The CDR3 DNA follows: TGTGCCAGCCTTGTGGCTAATGAAAAACTGTTTTTT. Translating gives CASLVANEKLFF.

The chain joins TRBV30 to TRBJ2-1; 8 nucleotides align to TRBD2. Germline V gene sequence: CDR1 GTSNPN, CDR2 SVGIG (reference sequence). This CDR3 contains 14 residues. V gave up 4 bases and J gave up 4 bases; unmatched junction bases: 6. CDR3: CAWNTGTRYNEQFF. CDR3 DNA sequence: TGTGCCTGGAACACCGGGACTAGATACAATGAGCAGTTCTTC.

By share of the sample, this clone is medium-sized (0.01 to 0.1%). The gene calls are TRBV7-9 and TRBJ2-2; TRBD2 might be the D (5 bases). Trimming cost V 5 bases and J 4 bases, with 14 bases left between them. Germline CDR1 reads SEHNR; CDR2 reads FQNEAQ (reference sequence). The CDR3 is made up of 15 amino acids. CDR3 DNA sequence: TGTGCCAGCAGCCTCCCCGTGGGGAGCACCGGGGAGCTGTTTTTT. The encoded protein is CASSLPVGSTGELFF.

This chain joins TRBV30 and TRBJ1-5; 7 positions agree with TRBD1. CDR1 GTSNPN and CDR2 SVGIG come from the germline V gene (reference sequence). The CDR3 covers 16 residues. The V segment lost 0 bases and the J segment 5 bases; nucleotides outside the gene matches: 10. Written as DNA, the CDR3 is TGTGCCTGGAGTGTACGGGGGACAGTAGATTATCAGCCCCAGCATTTT. Translating gives CAWSVRGTVDYQPQHF.

This chain links TRBV5-6 with TRBJ2-1; D is perhaps TRBD2 (6 bases). Germline CDR1 SGHDT, CDR2 YYEEEE. V dropped 0 bases and J dropped 8 bases, with 18 bases sitting between them. The CDR3 loop spans 16 amino acids. The CDR3 loop is CASSLAGVSVGDEQFF. As DNA, the CDR3 is TGTGCCAGCAGCTTGGCGGGGGTATCCGTGGGCGATGAGCAGTTCTTC.

V and J are TRBV20-1 and TRBJ1-1; D gene uncertain. Trimming removed 3 bases at V and 1 base at J, with 3 bases between. Germline assignment: CDR1 DFQATT and CDR2 SNEGSKA (reference sequence). The CDR3 is 11 residues long. The CDR3 DNA reads TGCAGTGCTAGGTGGAACACTGAAGCTTTCTTT. It encodes CSARWNTEAFF.

V gene TRBV19 combines with J gene TRBJ1-3; D ambiguous. The V end lost 6 bases, the J end lost 4 bases, and 10 bases lay between the germline ends. Germline V gene data show CDR1 as LNHDA and CDR2 as SQIVND (reference sequence). The CDR3 contains 13 residues. The CDR3 here is CASSSDGGNTIYF. CDR3 DNA sequence: TGTGCCAGTAGCTCGGACGGAGGAAACACCATATATTTT. Looking up the rest from reference TRBV19 and TRBJ1-3 gives the full variable domain: DGGITQSPKYLFRKEGQNVTLSCEQNLNHDAMYWYRQDPGQGLRLIYYSQIVNDFQKGDIAEGYSVSREKKESFPLTVTSAQKNPTAFYLCASSSDGGNTIYFGEGSWLTVV.

The chain employs TRBV9 and TRBJ2-5; D is perhaps TRBD2 (7 bases). CDR1 is SGDLS, CDR2 YYNGEE, per germline. Trimming took 6 bases from V and 4 from J, leaving 16 bases between them. The CDR3 covers 14 residues. The CDR3 coding sequence is TGTGCCAGCAACAGAGGGGGGGGAGGAGAGACCCAGTACTTC. It specifies CASNRGGGGETQYF.

This clone was found once. The V call is TRBV2, the J call TRBJ2-2; 8 bases align to TRBD1. The CDR3 is 18 amino acids. Losses at the gene ends were 5 bases for V and 0 bases for J; bases not matched to a gene: 11. From germline, CDR1 is SNHLY and CDR2 FYNNEI. CDR3: CASSRAGGYLSNTGELFF. CDR3 coding DNA: TGTGCCAGCAGTAGGGCAGGGGGCTACCTATCGAACACCGGGGAGCTGTTTTTT.

J is TRBJ1-5 and V is TRBV19; D is uncertain. CDR1 LNHDA and CDR2 SQIVND come from the germline V gene (reference sequence). Trimming left V 5 bases short and J 4 bases short, with 15 bases between. CDR3 length: 15 amino acids. The CDR3 protein is CASSFREGGNQPQHF. The CDR3 DNA sequence: TGTGCCAGTAGTTTTCGGGAGGGAGGGAATCAGCCCCAGCATTTT.

The rearrangement uses TRBV5-1 and TRBJ2-5; D is undetermined. Germline CDR1 SGHRS, CDR2 YFSETQ. The V end was cut by 3 bases, the J end by 1 base, with 10 bases between. CDR3 length: 14 residues. The CDR3 here is CASSSSGFQETQYF. As DNA, the CDR3 is TGCGCCAGCAGCTCTTCAGGATTCCAAGAGACCCAGTACTTC.

The V call is TRBV11-2, the J call TRBJ1-2; D may be TRBD1 (6 bases). From germline, CDR1 is SGHAT and CDR2 FQNNGV. Trimming removed 5 bases at V and 0 bases at J, with 19 bases between. The CDR3 runs 17 residues. For the CDR3, the DNA is TGTGCCAGCAGCCCCAGAAATACAGGGCCCTCTAACTATGGCTACACCTTC. This sequence encodes CASSPRNTGPSNYGYTF.

V and J are TRBV4-1 and TRBJ2-1; TRBD2 agrees at 8 bases. CDR1 and CDR2 (germline): MGHRA, YSYEKL. The CDR3 contains 17 residues. The V and J ends lost 0 bases and 15 bases, in that order; junction bases with no gene match: 19. CDR3 DNA: TGCGCCAGCAGCCAAGACCCCCTCTTCCGGGGGGGTGGCGAAGGGTTCTTC. This encodes CASSQDPLFRGGGEGFF.

V is TRBV5-6 and J is TRBJ2-7, with 7 bases lining up with TRBD2. Per germline, CDR1 SGHDT and CDR2 YYEEEE. V lost 5 bases, J lost 4 bases, and 6 bases stayed unmatched. The CDR3 contains 13 residues. The CDR3 is CASSQAGRYEQYF. The CDR3 DNA reads as TGTGCCAGCAGTCAGGCCGGGAGGTACGAGCAGTACTTC.

With regard to this clone: A junction end diverges from the germline sequence, so it may reflect a read error. The rearrangement uses TRBV2 and TRBJ2-5, with 9 bases identical to TRBD2. The CDR3 sequence is 16 residues long. CDR1 is SNHLY and CDR2 is FYNNEI in the germline V gene. The CDR3 loop reads CAGSGGSGGSGETQYF. The CDR3 DNA is TGTGCCGGCAGTGGGGGTAGCGGGGGATCGGGAGAGACCCAGTACTTC.

V gene TRBV10-3 combines with J gene TRBJ1-1; the D gene is possibly TRBD1 (5 bases). CDR1 ENHRY and CDR2 SYGVKD come from the germline V gene. The CDR3 runs to 12 residues. V was shortened by 8 bases and J by 8 bases, with 15 bases between the two germline ends. This chain's CDR3 is CAIHTGEKEAFF. The CDR3 nucleotides read TGTGCCATCCATACGGGGGAGAAGGAAGCTTTCTTT.

The CDR3 sequence: CASSQDGGYTDTQYF. CDR3 in DNA: TGTGCCAGCAGCCAGGATGGGGGTTACACAGATACGCAGTATTTT. V and J are TRBV4-2 and TRBJ2-3; the D gene could be TRBD1 or TRBD2 (5 bases each). The CDR3 contains 15 residues. The germline CDR1 and CDR2 sequences are LGHNA and YNFKEQ. The V and J ends lost 3 bases and 2 bases respectively, with 12 bases between them.

This chain uses TRBV25-1 with TRBJ2-2, with D unclear. V lost 7 bases and J lost 1, with 4 bases in between. CDR3 length: 12 residues. The germline CDR1 and CDR2 sequences are MGHDK and SYGVNS. CDR3 protein: CASNQNTGELFF. CDR3 in DNA: TGTGCCAGCAATCAGAACACCGGGGAGCTGTTTTTT.

The chain joins TRBV7-2 to TRBJ1-3, with D perhaps TRBD1 (5 bases). The V end was cut by 3 bases, the J end by 4 bases, with 10 bases between. This CDR3 has 14 amino acids. Germline-derived CDR1 and CDR2 are SGHTA and FQGNSA. The CDR3 is CASSLWTYGNTIYF. The CDR3 DNA follows: TGTGCCAGCAGCTTGTGGACATACGGAAACACCATATATTTT.